What follows describes a single TCR beta chain. The antigen remains undetermined. RNA transcripts were the template for amplifying TCR beta CDR3 regions. The TCR CDR3 was amplified in a first-round RT-PCR using the HTBI primer set. TCRdb analysed the multiplex PCR reads with MiXCR anew, one entry per CDR3 protein. The table records roughly 250,000 distinct CDR3 sequences, about 20% of them present only once. These data originate in a study of T cells in Graves' hyperthyroidism and ophthalmopathy. Unmatched junction bases numbered 9, after V lost 6 bases and J lost 1 base. This CDR3 comprises 17 residues. The germline V gene has CDR1 LGHDT and CDR2 YNNKEL (reference sequence). Broader study findings: The model anticipated ophthalmopathy a median about six months pre-onset. The blood repertoire included most of the expanded thyroid clonotypes above 0.001.

This rearrangement joins TRBV3-1 to TRBJ2-7, with 13 bases lining up with TRBD2. The source material was blood. The receptor comes from a man aged 25-40 years with Graves' ophthalmopathy. The CDR3 is CASRQLAGGPASYEQYF. The CDR3 nucleotides read TGTGCCAGCAGACAACTAGCGGGAGGGCCGGCTTCCTACGAGCAGTACTTC.